The clone carrying this TCR beta chain has only a few counts. Germline V CDR1 and CDR2: SEHNR, FQNEAQ (reference sequence). The CDR3 totals 14 residues. V shed 4 bases, J shed 4 bases, and the junction held 3 bases outside the gene matches. This sample was taken from a study of T cells in localized non-small cell lung cancer. Generated by immunoSEQ multiplex PCR, the TCRdb table keeps only in-frame clones and is missing some. The sample yields roughly 27,000 clones, 90% seen once. This specimen consisted of peripheral blood, obtained before any cancer treatment. The TCR was taken from a woman aged 35 to 75 with stage I lung adenocarcinoma. V gene TRBV7-9 combines with J gene TRBJ1-5, with 8 bases matching TRBD1. The CDR3 sequence: CASSSGQVNQPQHF. The DNA for the CDR3 is TGTGCCAGCAGCTCGGGACAGGTTAATCAGCCCCAGCATTTT.